Below, one T cell receptor (beta chain) is given with its context. Its antigen is still unknown. TCRdb reanalysed the 5' RACE reads using MiXCR and keeps one entry per CDR3 protein. The profile shows about 700,000 distinct CDR3 sequences, roughly 19% of them singletons. The CDR3 is 16 residues long. In germline, CDR1 is SGHRS, CDR2 YFSETQ. V gave up 0 bases and J gave up 4 bases; unmatched junction bases: 5. These data are taken from a study of CD8 T cells in ankylosing spondylitis. Study-wide results and limits: A motif in TCR beta, a set of under 10 highly homologous variants, appeared characteristic of ankylosing spondylitis blood. Reportedly, significant enrichment of disease-linked clones occurred in matched ankylosing spondylitis synovial fluid.

V and J are TRBV5-1 and TRBJ2-1, with TRBD2 identical over 9 bases. Material for sequencing was blood, either unsorted or a sorted T cell fraction (not recorded which). This clonotype was sampled from a male donor with ankylosing spondylitis. DNA for the CDR3: TGCGCCAGCAGCTTGGACGGCGGGGGGGGTTACAATGAGCAGTTCTTC. Translated: CASSLDGGGGYNEQFF.